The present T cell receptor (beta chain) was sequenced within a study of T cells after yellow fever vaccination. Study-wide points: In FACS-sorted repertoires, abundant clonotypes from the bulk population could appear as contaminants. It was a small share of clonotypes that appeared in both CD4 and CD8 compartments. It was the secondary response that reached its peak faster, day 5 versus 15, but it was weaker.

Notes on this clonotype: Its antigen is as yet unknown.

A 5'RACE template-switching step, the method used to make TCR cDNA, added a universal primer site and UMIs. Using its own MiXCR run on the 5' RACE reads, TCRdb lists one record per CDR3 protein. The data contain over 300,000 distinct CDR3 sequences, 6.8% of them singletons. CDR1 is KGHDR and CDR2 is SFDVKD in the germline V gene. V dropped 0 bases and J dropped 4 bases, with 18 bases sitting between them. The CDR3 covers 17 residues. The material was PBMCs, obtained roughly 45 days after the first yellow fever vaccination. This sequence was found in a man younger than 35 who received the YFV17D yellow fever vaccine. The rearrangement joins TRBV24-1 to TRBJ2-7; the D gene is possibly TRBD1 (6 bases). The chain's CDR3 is CATSDLRGTTNLYEQYF. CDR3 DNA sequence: TGTGCCACCAGTGATTTGCGTGGGACAACTAATTTATACGAGCAGTACTTC.